These 9 T cell receptor beta chains share one sample of origin, sequenced in a study of blood T cell repertoires in COVID-19. Sequenced by immunoSEQ multiplex PCR; TCRdb stores in-frame clones only, minus some. The table records some 230,000 clones, 75% to 85% of them present only once. Sequencing was done on a sample of peripheral blood. The receptors were sampled from a woman of 80 years or more with COVID-19, enrolled during active disease.

The chain employs TRBV6-2 or TRBV6-3 and TRBJ1-6, with D possibly TRBD1 on 5 matching bases. Germline V gene data show CDR1 as MNHEY and CDR2 as SVGEGT. Trimming shortened V by 4 bases and J by 7 bases, and 14 bases separated the two germline ends. This CDR3 spans 15 amino acids. CDR3 amino acids: CASSSWRGGNSPLHF. CDR3 nucleotide sequence: TGTGCCAGCAGTTCCTGGAGGGGAGGGAATTCACCCCTCCACTTT.

The chain is built from TRBV11-2 and TRBJ2-2; 10 bases map to TRBD2. Germline trimming cut 5 bases from V and 0 bases from J; bases unmatched to any gene: 3. The CDR3 is 16 amino acids. Per the germline V gene, CDR1 is SGHAT and CDR2 is FQNNGV. CDR3 bases: TGTGCCAGCAGCCCTGGACTAGCGGCGAACACCGGGGAGCTGTTTTTT. Protein: CASSPGLAANTGELFF.

The chain employs TRBV6-5 and TRBJ1-6; D might be TRBD1 (5 bases). CDR3 size: 13 residues. Trimming shortened V by 8 bases and J by 8 bases, and 13 bases separated the two germline ends. Germline V gives CDR1 MNHEY, CDR2 SVGAGI. CDR3 amino acids: CASQRGEHSPLHF. CDR3 DNA: TGTGCCAGCCAAAGGGGCGAACATTCACCCCTCCACTTT.

V and J are TRBV7-3 and TRBJ1-1; D may be TRBD1 (5 bases). This CDR3 contains 15 residues. Per the germline V gene, CDR1 is SGHTA and CDR2 is FQGTGA. Deletions cut 2 bases from V and 1 base from J, with 11 bases between. In DNA, the CDR3 is TGTGCCAGCAGCTTATTGGGGCTAACGAACACTGAAGCTTTCTTT. Translated, it gives CASSLLGLTNTEAFF.

The chain has TRBV6-6 and TRBJ1-6, with 8 positions matching TRBD1. V shed 5 bases and J 1 base; nucleotides not matched to a gene: 13. CDR1 is MNHNY and CDR2 is SVGAGI in the germline V gene (reference sequence). The CDR3 is 19 amino acids. The CDR3 DNA follows: TGTGCCAGCAGTCTGCTCTTCGGACAGGGAGCATCCTATAATTCACCCCTCCACTTT. This codes for CASSLLFGQGASYNSPLHF.

This chain uses TRBV7-9 with TRBJ2-7; TRBD2 is a possible D gene (5 bases). Per germline, CDR1 SEHNR and CDR2 FQNEAQ (reference sequence). V was clipped by 8 bases and J by 3 bases, with 11 bases between them. CDR3 length equals 12 residues. CDR3 DNA sequence: TGTGCCAGCTCAGAGGGTAACTACGAGCAGTACTTC. The encoded protein is CASSEGNYEQYF.

The rearrangement uses TRBV6-6 and TRBJ1-5; the match to TRBD1 covers 9 bases. Trimming took 7 bases from V and 1 from J; bases not matched to a gene: 5. This CDR3 spans 15 amino acids. Germline lookup yields CDR1 MNHNY and CDR2 SVGAGI (reference sequence). CDR3 DNA: TGTGCCAGCACTAGGGACAGGGTAAGCAATCAGCCCCAGCATTTT. Translating it yields CASTRDRVSNQPQHF.

CDR3 amino acids: CASSRGGAQIDYGYTF. CDR3 coding DNA: TGCGCCAGCAGCCGAGGAGGGGCACAGATCGACTATGGCTACACCTTC. The rearrangement links TRBV4-1 to TRBJ1-2; D perhaps matches TRBD1 (5 bases). Per germline, CDR1 MGHRA and CDR2 YSYEKL. This CDR3 has 16 residues. Trimming removed 4 bases from V and 3 bases from J, with 18 bases in between.

This chain uses TRBV18 with TRBJ1-5; 9 bases map to TRBD1. Germline trimming cut 3 bases from V and 5 bases from J; bases unmatched to any gene: 8. The CDR3 covers 16 residues. Germline loops: CDR1 KGHSH, CDR2 LQKENI. CDR3 sequence: CASSPGTGISDQPQHF. CDR3 nucleotides: TGTGCCAGCTCACCCGGGACAGGGATTTCGGATCAGCCCCAGCATTTT.